The rows below give T cell receptor beta chains drawn from one sample of a study of CD8 T cells in Susac syndrome. TCRdb passed the immunoSEQ multiplex PCR reads through MiXCR, listing each CDR3 protein once. The sample records 150,000 to 180,000 distinct CDR3 sequences, around 95% being singletons. Sequencing used CD8+ T cells from PBMCs. The receptors stem from a human donor with multiple sclerosis. CDR3s leave out the opening cysteine and the closing phenylalanine or tryptophan. Each record gives: V gene, CDR3 length, CDR3 protein.

v_call: TRBV6-6; cdr3_length: 12; cdr3_aa: ASSGQGSTDTQY
v_call: TRBV7-2; cdr3_length: 13; cdr3_aa: ASSFTTGGGWELF
v_call: TRBV12-3/TRBV12-4; cdr3_length: 11; cdr3_aa: ASRRGQVYEQY
v_call: TRBV20-1; cdr3_length: 10; cdr3_aa: SARILADTQY
v_call: TRBV12-3/TRBV12-4; cdr3_length: 13; cdr3_aa: ASSLGLKGYHGYT
v_call: TRBV20-1; cdr3_length: 13; cdr3_aa: SARDQSSGGDEQF
v_call: TRBV7-9; cdr3_length: 13; cdr3_aa: ASSSTGLRSYEQY
v_call: TRBV6-5; cdr3_length: 14; cdr3_aa: ASSYEGQAKEGTQY
v_call: TRBV2; cdr3_length: 13; cdr3_aa: ASSGGGHLQETQY
v_call: TRBV7-8; cdr3_length: 12; cdr3_aa: ASSPLSRNGEQY
v_call: TRBV29-1; cdr3_length: 11; cdr3_aa: SVGTGESYEQY
v_call: TRBV12-3/TRBV12-4; cdr3_length: 11; cdr3_aa: ASTSRENNEQF
v_call: TRBV12-3/TRBV12-4; cdr3_length: 12; cdr3_aa: ASSLVAGVDTQY
v_call: TRBV6-6; cdr3_length: 12; cdr3_aa: ASSPVGGGETQY
v_call: TRBV29-1; cdr3_length: 11; cdr3_aa: SVGDISTDTQY
v_call: TRBV15; cdr3_length: 13; cdr3_aa: ATSRLSRGLYEQY
v_call: TRBV5-4; cdr3_length: 11; cdr3_aa: ASSSWTGGEQY
v_call: TRBV4-1; cdr3_length: 12; cdr3_aa: ASSQGILMDIQY
v_call: TRBV19; cdr3_length: 12; cdr3_aa: ASSIGKGQNGYT
v_call: TRBV27; cdr3_length: 11; cdr3_aa: ASSPGRAYEQY
v_call: TRBV9; cdr3_length: 13; cdr3_aa: ASSVGSTGANVLT
v_call: TRBV6-1; cdr3_length: 13; cdr3_aa: ASSEGSGVKYGYT
v_call: TRBV13; cdr3_length: 12; cdr3_aa: ASSLQGGEETQY
v_call: TRBV3-1; cdr3_length: 12; cdr3_aa: ASSQDGYSYEQY
v_call: TRBV4-1; cdr3_length: 13; cdr3_aa: ASSHSSGGLNEQF